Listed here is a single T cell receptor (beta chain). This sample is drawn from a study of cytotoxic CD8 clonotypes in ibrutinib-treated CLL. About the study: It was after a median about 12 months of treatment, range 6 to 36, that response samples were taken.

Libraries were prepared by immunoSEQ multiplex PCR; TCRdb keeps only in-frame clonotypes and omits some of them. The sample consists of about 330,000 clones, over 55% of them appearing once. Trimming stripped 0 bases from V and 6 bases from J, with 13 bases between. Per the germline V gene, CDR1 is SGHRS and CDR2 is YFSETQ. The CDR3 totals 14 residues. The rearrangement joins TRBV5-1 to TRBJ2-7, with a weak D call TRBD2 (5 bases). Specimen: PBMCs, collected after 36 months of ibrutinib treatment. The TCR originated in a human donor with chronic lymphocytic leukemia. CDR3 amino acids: CASSLDIGRLEQYF. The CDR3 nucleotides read TGCGCCAGCAGCTTGGATATAGGGAGACTCGAGCAGTACTTC.